This TCR beta chain was documented in a study of T cell responses to AZD1222 COVID-19 vaccine. Study conclusions and caveats: Elevations in Spike-specific TCR breadth and depth followed administration of two AZD1222 doses. Most donors were white British, females outnumbered males, and clonal diversity was possibly underestimated. The number of AZD1222 recipients seropositive at baseline was only six.

In regard to this clone: Its antigen is currently unknown.

Pooled together were second doses at about 4 or about 12 weeks. Profiled with immunoSEQ multiplex PCR; TCRdb holds only in-frame clones, not every one. The sample lists about 86,000 clones, 85% to 90% seen once, with roughly an eighth in the top ten. V lost 7 bases and J 1 base, leaving 10 bases between the germline ends. Germline CDR1 ENHRY, CDR2 SYGVKD. This CDR3 contains 13 residues. The rearrangement links TRBV10-3 to TRBJ1-1, with TRBD1 as a possible D gene (5 bases). The sequenced sample was peripheral blood, obtained 28 days after the second AZD1222 dose. The receptor was derived from an adult who received the AZD1222 COVID-19 vaccine. The CDR3 protein is CAITSTANTEAFF. The CDR3 region has the DNA TGTGCCATCACATCGACAGCGAACACTGAAGCTTTCTTT.